One sample yielded the 2 T cell receptor beta chains listed below, sequenced in a study of blood T cell repertoires in COVID-19. Only in-frame clones appear in the TCRdb table, and some are missing; sequencing was by immunoSEQ multiplex PCR. The sample has about 45,000 clones; over 75% are singletons. The sequenced sample consisted of peripheral blood. Receptors originate from a human donor in a cohort sampled during active COVID-19.

V and J are TRBV6-5 and TRBJ2-7, with 9 bases aligning to TRBD2. Germline trimming cut 9 bases from V and 5 bases from J; bases unmatched to any gene: 14. Germline V gene data show CDR1 as MNHEY and CDR2 as SVGAGI. The CDR3 loop spans 15 amino acids. The CDR3 is CASIWGGASGNEQYF. The CDR3 DNA is TGTGCCAGTATATGGGGGGGGGCTAGCGGGAACGAGCAGTACTTC.

This chain connects TRBV30 to TRBJ2-1; a possible D gene is TRBD1 (7 bases). Germline V gene lookup returns CDR1 GTSNPN and CDR2 SVGIG (reference sequence). This CDR3 is 12 amino acids long. The germline V and J ends were trimmed by 5 bases and 7 bases, with 12 bases remaining between them. CDR3 coding DNA: TGTGCCTGGCGGACAGGAGGGAATGAGCAGTTCTTC. Amino acids: CAWRTGGNEQFF. The whole variable domain, filled in from reference TRBV30 and TRBJ2-1, reads SQTIHQWPATLVQPVGSPLSLECTVEGTSNPNLYWYRQAAGRGLQLLFYSVGIGQISSEVPQNLSASRPQDRQFILSSKKLLLSDSGFYLCAWRTGGNEQFFGPGTRLTVL.